The 8 T cell receptor beta chains reported below all come from one sample, sequenced in a study of vaccination and CD4 T cells after COVID-19. The Oncomine TCR Beta short-read assay sequenced DNA from cultured CD4+ T cells. MiXCR was run by TCRdb on the PCR reads, yielding one entry per CDR3 protein. Of about 15,000 distinct CDR3 sequences listed, around 40% are singletons. No antigens are known for them. The treatment was: roughly 11-day PBMC culture with coronavirus spike peptide pools or control peptides (ViraFEST assay). The sample was cultured CD4+ T cells from blood. The receptors derive from a human donor with COVID-19.

This clonotype appeared once. This chain connects TRBV19 to TRBJ2-2; D might be TRBD1 or TRBD2, each matching 7 bases. The CDR3 consists of 16 residues. Germline V lookup: CDR1 LNHDA, CDR2 SQIVND (reference sequence). Trimming took off 2 bases at V and 4 bases at J, with 14 bases between the two ends. The CDR3 loop is CASSISAGGATGELFF. CDR3 bases: TGTGCCAGTAGTATATCGGCAGGGGGGGCCACCGGGGAGCTGTTTTTT.

The chain employs TRBV18 and TRBJ1-1; D is unresolved. Per the germline V gene, CDR1 is KGHSH and CDR2 is LQKENI. The CDR3 contains 16 residues. V lost 3 bases and J lost 0, with 14 bases in between. Written as DNA, the CDR3 is TGTGCCAGCTCACCTACAGTCCGGGCTATGAACACTGAAGCTTTCTTT. This gives the protein CASSPTVRAMNTEAFF.

This sequence joins TRBV18 and TRBJ2-1, with D perhaps given as TRBD1 or TRBD2 (5 bases each). This CDR3 is 14 amino acids long. In germline, CDR1 is KGHSH, CDR2 LQKENI. V gave up 4 bases and J gave up 10 bases, with 17 bases separating them. The CDR3 loop is CASSQGIEGREQFF. The DNA of the CDR3 is TGTGCCAGCTCACAAGGGATCGAGGGGCGGGAGCAGTTCTTC. Variable domain in full (rest from reference TRBV18 and TRBJ2-1): NAGVMQNPRHLVRRRGQEARLRCSPMKGHSHVYWYRQLPEEGLKFMVYLQKENIIDESGMPKERFSAEFPKEGPSILRIQQVVRGDSAAYFCASSQGIEGREQFFGPGTRLTVL.

V and J are TRBV6-2 or TRBV6-3 and TRBJ2-3; TRBD2 might be the D (5 bases). Germline CDR1 is MNHEY and CDR2 is SVGEGT. This CDR3 is built from 14 residues. V lost 6 bases and J 4 bases, leaving 14 bases between the germline ends. The DNA for the CDR3 is TGTGCCAGCAGGGAAGGACTGGCGGCAGATACGCAGTATTTT. Its protein product is CASREGLAADTQYF.

The chain joins TRBV6-4 to TRBJ2-2; D unclear. The CDR3 sequence is 13 residues long. Trimming removed 2 bases at V and 6 bases at J, with 7 bases between. Germline V lookup: CDR1 MRHNA, CDR2 SNTAGT. The CDR3 sequence: CASSDRVSGELFF. CDR3 coding DNA: TGTGCCAGCAGTGACAGGGTTTCCGGGGAGCTGTTTTTT.

This chain links TRBV2 with TRBJ1-4; no clear D gene. This CDR3 region has 15 residues. Germline CDR1 is SNHLY and CDR2 is FYNNEI. The V and J ends lost 4 bases and 8 bases respectively, with 17 bases between them. CDR3 residues: CASSADLGIGEKLFF. The DNA for the CDR3 is TGTGCCAGCAGTGCGGATTTGGGCATCGGCGAAAAACTGTTTTTT.

This chain links TRBV12-3 or TRBV12-4 with TRBJ2-7; no clear D. Between the trimmed V and J ends, which lost 0 bases and 4 bases, there was a span of 13 bases. There are 15 residues in the CDR3. In DNA form, the CDR3 reads TGTGCCAGCAGTTTAGCGGGCGGATCCGGGTACGAGCAGTACTTC. It translates to CASSLAGGSGYEQYF.

As regards this clonotype: Without the conserved terminal phenylalanine or tryptophan, this CDR3 likely stems from a read error. V gene TRBV27 combines with J gene TRBJ1-5, with D unclear. The CDR3 totals 15 residues. Germline lookup yields CDR1 MNHEY and CDR2 SMNVEV (reference sequence). V was trimmed by 4 bases and J by 2 bases, leaving 12 bases between them. The DNA of the CDR3 is TGTGCCAGCAGTTCCCTCCAACACGGCAATCAGCCCCAGCATTTA. Translation: CASSSLQHGNQPQHL.